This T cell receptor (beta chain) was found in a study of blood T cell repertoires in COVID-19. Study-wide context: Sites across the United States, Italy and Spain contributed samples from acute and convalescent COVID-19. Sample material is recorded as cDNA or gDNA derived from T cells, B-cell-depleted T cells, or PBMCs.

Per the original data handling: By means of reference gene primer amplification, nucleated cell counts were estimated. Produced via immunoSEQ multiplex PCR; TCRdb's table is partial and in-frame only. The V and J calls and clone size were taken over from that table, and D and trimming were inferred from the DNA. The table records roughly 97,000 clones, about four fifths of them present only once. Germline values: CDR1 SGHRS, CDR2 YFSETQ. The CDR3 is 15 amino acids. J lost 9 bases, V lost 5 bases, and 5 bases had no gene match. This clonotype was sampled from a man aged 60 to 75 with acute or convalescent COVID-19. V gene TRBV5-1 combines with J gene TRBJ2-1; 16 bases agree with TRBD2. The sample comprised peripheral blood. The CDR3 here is CASRPGLAGGFEQFF. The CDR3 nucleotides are TGCGCCAGCAGACCGGGACTAGCGGGAGGGTTTGAGCAGTTCTTC.